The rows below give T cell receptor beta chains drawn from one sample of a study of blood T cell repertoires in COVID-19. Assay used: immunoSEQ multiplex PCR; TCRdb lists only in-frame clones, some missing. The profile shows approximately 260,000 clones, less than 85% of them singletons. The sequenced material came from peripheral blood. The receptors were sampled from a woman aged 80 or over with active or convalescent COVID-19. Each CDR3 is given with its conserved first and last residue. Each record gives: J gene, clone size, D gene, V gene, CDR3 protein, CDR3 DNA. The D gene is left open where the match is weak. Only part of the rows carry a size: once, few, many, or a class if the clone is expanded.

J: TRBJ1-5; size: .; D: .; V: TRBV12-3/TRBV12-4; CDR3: CASSKDRSRPQHF; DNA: TGTGCCAGCAGCAAGGACAGATCACGGCCCCAGCATTTT
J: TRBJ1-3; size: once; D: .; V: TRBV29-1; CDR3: CSVDAGYGGNTIYF; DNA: TGCAGCGTTGATGCAGGGTACGGTGGAAACACCATATATTTT
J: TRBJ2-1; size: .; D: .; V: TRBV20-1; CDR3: CSARGGNEQFF; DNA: TGCAGTGCTAGGGGGGGTAATGAGCAGTTCTTC
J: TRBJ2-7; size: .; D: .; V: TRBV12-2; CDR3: CASRSPQVTGGNYEQYF; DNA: TGTGCAAGTCGCTCCCCCCAGGTAACAGGGGGCAACTACGAGCAGTACTTC
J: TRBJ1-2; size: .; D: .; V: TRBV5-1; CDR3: CASSPRSVEGYTF; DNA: TGCGCCAGCAGCCCACGGTCGGTAGAGGGCTACACCTTC
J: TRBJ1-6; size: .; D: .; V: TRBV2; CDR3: CASSELRTANSPLHF; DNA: TGTGCCAGCAGTGAACTGAGGACAGCTAATTCACCCCTCCACTTT
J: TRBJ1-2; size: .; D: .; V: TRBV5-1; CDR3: CASSLAVGRGYGYTF; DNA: TGCGCCAGCAGCTTGGCGGTCGGCCGCGGCTATGGCTACACCTTC
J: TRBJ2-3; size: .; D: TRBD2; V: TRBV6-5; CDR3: CASEGRGRDRDTQYF; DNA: TGTGCCAGCGAAGGAAGAGGGAGGGATCGAGATACGCAGTATTTT
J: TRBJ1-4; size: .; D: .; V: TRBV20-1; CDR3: CSASDPREGGEKLFF; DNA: TGCAGTGCTAGTGACCCCAGGGAGGGCGGTGAAAAACTGTTTTTT
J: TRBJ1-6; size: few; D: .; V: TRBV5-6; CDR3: CASSLRGEGSPLHF; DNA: TGTGCCAGCAGCTTGCGAGGGGAGGGATCACCCCTCCACTTT
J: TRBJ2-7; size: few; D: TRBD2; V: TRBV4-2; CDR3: CASSQDPSGGLPEQYF; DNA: TGTGCCAGCAGCCAAGATCCTAGCGGGGGCCTTCCCGAGCAGTACTTC
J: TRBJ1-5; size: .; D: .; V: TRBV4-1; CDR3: CASSQTQGGQPQHF; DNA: TGCGCCAGCAGCCAAACACAGGGAGGGCAGCCCCAGCATTTT
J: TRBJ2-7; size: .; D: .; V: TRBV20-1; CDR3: CSASPSTSTALGYF; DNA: TGCAGTGCTAGTCCTTCGACCTCGACAGCGTTGGGATACTTC
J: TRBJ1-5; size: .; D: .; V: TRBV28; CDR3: CASSTQIRQPQHF; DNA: TGTGCCAGCAGTACACAGATAAGGCAGCCCCAGCATTTT
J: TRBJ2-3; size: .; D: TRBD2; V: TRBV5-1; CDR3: CASSSASGSTDTQYF; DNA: TGCGCCAGCAGCTCCGCTAGCGGGAGCACAGATACGCAGTATTTT
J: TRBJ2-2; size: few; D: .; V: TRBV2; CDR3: CASREALNTGELFF; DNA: TGTGCCAGCAGAGAGGCACTGAACACCGGGGAGCTGTTTTTT
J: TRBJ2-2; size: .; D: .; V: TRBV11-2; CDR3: CASSSAGAANTGELFF; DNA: TGTGCCAGCAGCTCTGCGGGGGCCGCGAACACCGGGGAGCTGTTTTTT
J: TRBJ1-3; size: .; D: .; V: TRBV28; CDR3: CASGAVGTSGNTIYF; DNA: TGTGCCAGCGGGGCTGTCGGGACATCCGGAAACACCATATATTTT
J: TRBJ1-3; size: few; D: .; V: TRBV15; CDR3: CATSRDRFSGNTIYF; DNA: TGTGCCACCAGCAGAGATCGTTTCTCTGGAAACACCATATATTTT
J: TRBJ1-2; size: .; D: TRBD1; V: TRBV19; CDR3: CASSTSGTGNYGYTF; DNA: TGTGCCAGTAGTACATCCGGGACAGGGAACTATGGCTACACCTTC
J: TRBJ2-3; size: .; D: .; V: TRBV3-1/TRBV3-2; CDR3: CASSPYQGITGTQYF; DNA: TGTGCCAGCAGCCCGTATCAGGGGATAACCGGTACGCAGTATTTT
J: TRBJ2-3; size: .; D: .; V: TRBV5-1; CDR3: CASSATGRSPTDTQYF; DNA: TGCGCCAGCAGCGCCACAGGGCGATCCCCGACAGATACGCAGTATTTT
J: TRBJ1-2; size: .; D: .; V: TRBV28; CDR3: CASSLLRGGYGYTF; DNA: TGTGCCAGCAGTTTATTACGGGGTGGCTATGGCTACACCTTC
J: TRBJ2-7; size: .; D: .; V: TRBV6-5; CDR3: CASRGTQGRGEQYF; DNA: TGTGCCAGCAGAGGAACACAGGGTAGGGGCGAGCAGTACTTC
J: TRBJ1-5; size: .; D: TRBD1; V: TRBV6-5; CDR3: CASRGQGADQPQHF; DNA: TGTGCCAGCAGAGGACAGGGGGCAGATCAGCCCCAGCATTTT